The 8 T cell receptor beta chains below come from one sample, sequenced in a study of cytomegalovirus exposure and HLA in healthy donors (dated by TCRdb to about 2017). The receptor library was made with the immunoSEQ multiplex PCR assay. The multiplex PCR relied on a mix of 60 forward primers for TCR Vbeta segments and 13 reverse primers for TCR Jbeta segments. TCRdb stores this immuneACCESS table with in-frame sequences only. Part of the clones is absent; in the studies checked, under half of the shortfall reflects unresolved V genes, and no reason is known for the rest. Recorded for this sample are just over 150,000 clones; about 88% of them occurred a single time. About 2% of the sample is in the top ten clones. Sequencing was carried out using PBMCs. The receptors come from a man aged 18 to 29 in good health and CMV-seropositive.

V is TRBV11-2 and J is TRBJ1-5; no reliable D call. The CDR3 has 14 residues. The V end was cut by 5 bases, the J end by 6 bases, with 14 bases between. Germline V lookup: CDR1 SGHAT, CDR2 FQNNGV. CDR3 DNA: TGTGCCAGCAGCCCCCGGGGAGGGATTCAGCCCCAGCATTTT. Its protein product is CASSPRGGIQPQHF.

The rearrangement joins TRBV7-9 to TRBJ2-1, with TRBD2 matching over 8 bases. V lost 6 bases, J lost 8 bases, and 15 bases stayed unmatched. Germline CDR1 reads SEHNR; CDR2 reads FQNEAQ (reference sequence). The CDR3 sequence is 16 residues long. CDR3 region: CASSQDGRGDRDEQFF. The CDR3 coding sequence is TGTGCCAGCAGTCAGGACGGGCGGGGGGATCGGGATGAGCAGTTCTTC.

V and J are TRBV7-2 and TRBJ1-2; 7 bases map to TRBD1. The CDR3 has 16 amino acids. The ends lost 5 bases at V and 4 bases at J; junction bases unmatched: 13. The germline V gene has CDR1 SGHTA and CDR2 FQGNSA. This CDR3 reads CASSLNPGGISYGYTF. CDR3 nucleotide sequence: TGTGCCAGCAGCCTAAACCCAGGGGGAATAAGCTATGGCTACACCTTC. Looking up the rest from reference TRBV7-2 and TRBJ1-2 gives the full variable domain: GAGVSQSPSNKVTEKGKDVELRCDPISGHTALYWYRQSLGQGLEFLIYFQGNSAPDKSGLPSDRFSAERTGGSVSTLTIQRTQQEDSAVYLCASSLNPGGISYGYTFGSGTRLTVV.

V is TRBV2 and J is TRBJ1-6, with a weak D call TRBD1 (6 bases). Germline CDR1 is SNHLY and CDR2 is FYNNEI. With 6 bases removed from V and 7 bases from J, the gap between germline ends came to 16 bases. The length of the CDR3 is 15 residues. The CDR3 here is CASSKAGGANSPLHF. As DNA, the CDR3 is TGTGCCAGCAGCAAAGCGGGGGGCGCGAATTCACCCCTCCACTTT.

This chain joins TRBV6-5 and TRBJ2-5, with 8 bases fitting TRBD1. This CDR3 comprises 14 residues. Germline V gives CDR1 MNHEY, CDR2 SVGAGI. The ends lost 6 bases at V and 5 bases at J; junction bases unmatched: 8. The CDR3 sequence: CASRRQGWWETQYF. The CDR3 nucleotides are TGTGCCAGCAGGAGACAGGGGTGGTGGGAGACCCAGTACTTC.

This chain joins TRBV11-3 and TRBJ2-3; the match to TRBD2 covers 11 bases. The CDR3 is 14 residues long. The trim removed 5 bases at V and 6 bases at J, leaving 4 bases unmatched. The germline V gene has CDR1 SGHNT and CDR2 YENEEA. CDR3 in DNA: TGTGCCAGCAGCCCTAGCGGGGGGTGGGATACGCAGTATTTT. It translates to CASSPSGGWDTQYF.

The V and J genes are TRBV29-1 and TRBJ2-1, with 7 nucleotides matching TRBD2. CDR3 size: 15 residues. Germline loops: CDR1 SQVTM, CDR2 ANQGSEA. The J segment lost 2 bases and the V segment lost 6 bases, leaving 10 bases of the junction unmatched. The CDR3 here is CSVESGLVAYNEQFF. CDR3 in DNA: TGCAGCGTCGAGAGTGGACTAGTCGCCTACAATGAGCAGTTCTTC.

The chain is built from TRBV11-2 and TRBJ2-7, with D tentatively TRBD2 (7 bases). This CDR3 contains 13 residues. Trimming stripped 4 bases from V and 6 bases from J, with 13 bases between. Germline V lookup: CDR1 SGHAT, CDR2 FQNNGV. In DNA, the CDR3 is TGTGCCAGCAGCTCAAACAGGGAGGGCGAGCAGTACTTC. It translates to CASSSNREGEQYF. The complete variable domain, with remaining parts taken from reference TRBV11-2 and TRBJ2-7, reads EAGVAQSPRYKIIEKRQSVAFWCNPISGHATLYWYQQILGQGPKLLIQFQNNGVVDDSQLPKDRFSAERLKGVDSTLKIQPAKLEDSAVYLCASSSNREGEQYFGPGTRLTVT.